Sequencing of this T cell receptor (beta chain) was carried out in a study of blood T cells in healthy people across ages. Study observations and caveats: Strongly correlated with naive T cell percentage was TCR beta diversity. Across the age range, TCR beta diversity per million T cells fell in a roughly linear way. Underestimates were what the diversity estimates from one million T cells were considered to be.

The CDR3 contains 12 residues. In germline, CDR1 is SGHVS, CDR2 FQNEAQ. The V end was cut by 3 bases, the J end by 7 bases, with 10 bases between. With a J-beta primer mix and a sample-barcoded 5' primer, a second PCR ran about 7 to 12 cycles. A template-switch adaptor with 12 random nucleotides tagged each cDNA molecule. In TCRdb, the 5' RACE reads were re-called with MiXCR into one record per CDR3 protein. This table has 850,000 to 1,000,000 distinct CDR3 sequences, roughly half appearing once. This clonotype turned up a few times. Antigen specificity is unknown. Sequenced input: blood. The V call is TRBV7-8, the J call TRBJ2-7; either TRBD1 or TRBD2 may supply D (5 bases each). This sequence originates from a woman in her sixties in good health. CDR3 sequence reads: CASSFARGEQYF. CDR3 nucleotide sequence: TGTGCCAGCAGCTTCGCGAGGGGTGAGCAGTACTTC. Variable domain in full (rest from reference TRBV7-8 and TRBJ2-7): GAGVSQSPRYKVAKRGQDVALRCDPISGHVSLFWYQQALGQGPEFLTYFQNEAQLDKSGLPSDRFFAERPEGSVSTLKIQRTQQEDSAVYLCASSFARGEQYFGPGTRLTVT.